This paragraph covers one T cell receptor beta chain sequence. Antigen unknown. With a J-beta primer mix and a sample-barcoded 5' primer, a second PCR ran about 7 to 12 cycles. CDR3-containing paired-end reads numbering at least 2.5 million came from each sample. TCRdb reanalysed the 5' RACE reads using MiXCR and keeps one entry per CDR3 protein. The sample records about 680,000 distinct CDR3 sequences, roughly 49% being singletons. This sample is part of a study of blood T cells in healthy people across ages. Study-wide results and limits: Naive and antigen-experienced cells could not be conclusively compared, given unsorted PBMCs. Estimates of diversity drawn from one million T cells were considered underestimates.

V lost 6 bases and J 5 bases, leaving 23 bases between the germline ends. The CDR3 length is 17 residues. Germline values: CDR1 MNHNS, CDR2 SASEGT. Sequencing was carried out using blood. The source of this sequence is an older woman in good health. The chain joins TRBV6-1 to TRBJ2-1; the D is unclear. This CDR3 reads CASSPKQWKTGHNEQFF. In DNA, the CDR3 is TGTGCCAGCAGCCCAAAGCAATGGAAAACGGGCCACAATGAGCAGTTCTTC.